A single sample gave rise to the 5 T cell receptor beta chains below, sequenced in a study of response to subunit inactivated influenza vaccine. TCRdb redid the calling of the RT-PCR reads with MiXCR, one entry per CDR3 protein. The table includes hundreds of thousands of distinct CDR3 sequences, 10% to 15% detected once. Material: non-naive T cells sorted from PBMCs, obtained less than 15 days before vaccination. The receptors stem from a man aged 45-65 years who received an inactivated influenza vaccine.

In this sample, this clonotype turned up a few times. The V and J genes are TRBV28 and TRBJ1-2; 7 bases align to TRBD1. This CDR3 region has 16 residues. J gave up 6 bases and V 4 bases, and 14 bases lay outside the gene matches. CDR1 is MDHEN and CDR2 is SYDVKM in the germline V gene. DNA for the CDR3: TGTGCCAGCAGTTCAAGGACAGGATTAATAGGAAATGGCTACACCTTC. Translation: CASSSRTGLIGNGYTF.

This clonotype was found many times. V and J are TRBV12-3 or TRBV12-4 and TRBJ2-1, with D possibly matching TRBD2 (5 bases). V lost 0 bases to trimming and J lost 7 bases, with 7 bases between them. The CDR3 has 13 residues. For the CDR3, the DNA is TGTGCCAGCAGTTTAGCGGGAGCGAATGAGCAGTTCTTC. Translated: CASSLAGANEQFF.

The sample holds a few counts of this clonotype. The V gene is TRBV20-1, the J gene TRBJ2-5; D is possibly TRBD2 (5 bases). V lost 2 bases and J lost 7, with 14 bases in between. CDR1 and CDR2 from the germline V gene are DFQATT and SNEGSKA (reference sequence). This CDR3 has 13 residues. DNA of the CDR3: TGCAGTGCTAGACGGCCTAGCCTCGGGACCCAGTACTTC. Its translation is CSARRPSLGTQYF.

This clonotype appeared a single time. The chain employs TRBV6-2 or TRBV6-3 and TRBJ2-7, with 12 bases fitting TRBD2. The CDR3 sequence is 16 residues long. Germline V gene data show CDR1 as MNHEY and CDR2 as SVGEGT. The ends lost 0 bases at V and 2 bases at J; junction bases unmatched: 2. This CDR3 is CASSYSRTSGTYEQYF. Here the CDR3 DNA reads TGTGCCAGCAGTTACTCCAGGACTAGCGGGACCTACGAGCAGTACTTC.

The table lists this clonotype with many counts. V usage is TRBV6-1 and J usage is TRBJ2-4; the D is unclear. The germline gives CDR1 MNHNS, CDR2 SASEGT. CDR3 length: 15 residues. Trimming cost V 8 bases and J 2 bases, with 16 bases left between them. CDR3 bases: TGTGCCAGCCGAGAAGCCCCGGCAACCAAAAACATTCAGTACTTC. It encodes CASREAPATKNIQYF.